This is a list of T cell receptor beta chains from one sample in a study of T cell responses to AZD1222 COVID-19 vaccine. Profiling relied on immunoSEQ multiplex PCR, and the TCRdb table lists in-frame clones only, not all of them. Of 140,000 or so clones in the sample, less than 95% were seen once. The sequenced sample was peripheral blood, obtained 28 days after the second dose of the MenACWY control vaccine. These TCRs come from an adult who received the MenACWY meningococcal vaccine as a control. The CDR3 runs from the conserved cysteine through the conserved F or W. Each record gives: J gene, D gene, V gene, clone size, CDR3 protein, CDR3 DNA. The D gene is left open where the match is weak. Clone size is shown for a subset of rows, as once, few, many or a class of expanded clone.

j_call: TRBJ1-6
d_call: TRBD1
v_call: TRBV10-3
clone_size: NA
cdr3_aa: CAISVGQGNSPLHF
cdr3_nt: TGTGCCATCAGTGTGGGACAGGGAAATTCACCCCTCCACTTT

j_call: TRBJ2-1
d_call: TRBD1
v_call: TRBV19
clone_size: NA
cdr3_aa: CASSAGTGPEQFF
cdr3_nt: TGTGCCAGTAGCGCCGGGACAGGGCCTGAGCAGTTCTTC

j_call: TRBJ2-7
d_call: NA
v_call: TRBV28
clone_size: NA
cdr3_aa: CASSLGGRIEQYF
cdr3_nt: TGTGCCAGCAGTTTAGGGGGGCGCATCGAGCAGTACTTC

j_call: TRBJ2-6
d_call: TRBD2
v_call: TRBV14
clone_size: NA
cdr3_aa: CASSKTSGHSGANVLTF
cdr3_nt: TGTGCCAGCAGTAAGACTAGCGGGCACTCTGGGGCCAACGTCCTGACTTTC

j_call: TRBJ1-2
d_call: TRBD1
v_call: TRBV30
clone_size: NA
cdr3_aa: CAWSWRQGADGYTF
cdr3_nt: TGTGCCTGGAGTTGGAGACAGGGGGCCGATGGCTACACCTTC

j_call: TRBJ2-2
d_call: TRBD1
v_call: TRBV19
clone_size: NA
cdr3_aa: CASRGDRGFGGELFF
cdr3_nt: TGTGCCTCAAGGGGGGACAGGGGTTTTGGCGGGGAGCTGTTTTTT

j_call: TRBJ2-5
d_call: TRBD2
v_call: TRBV6-5
clone_size: NA
cdr3_aa: CASSYTSGLGQETQYF
cdr3_nt: TGTGCCAGCAGTTACACCTCCGGACTAGGGCAAGAGACCCAGTACTTC

j_call: TRBJ1-2
d_call: NA
v_call: TRBV29-1
clone_size: NA
cdr3_aa: CSVPPQRSGPVEGYTF
cdr3_nt: TGCAGCGTTCCACCCCAACGCTCAGGGCCGGTGGAGGGCTACACCTTC

j_call: TRBJ2-3
d_call: NA
v_call: TRBV11-2
clone_size: NA
cdr3_aa: CASSLGPAGAGRQYF
cdr3_nt: TGTGCCAGCAGCTTAGGGCCAGCGGGTGCAGGAAGGCAGTATTTT

j_call: TRBJ1-3
d_call: TRBD1
v_call: TRBV3-1/TRBV3-2
clone_size: NA
cdr3_aa: CATDRVLF
cdr3_nt: TGTGCAACGGACAGGGTCCTTTTT

j_call: TRBJ1-5
d_call: NA
v_call: TRBV19
clone_size: NA
cdr3_aa: CASGVHQPQHF
cdr3_nt: TGTGCCAGTGGGGTTCATCAGCCCCAGCATTTT

j_call: TRBJ1-1
d_call: TRBD1
v_call: TRBV18
clone_size: NA
cdr3_aa: CASSPESGQGVPEAFF
cdr3_nt: TGTGCCAGCTCACCTGAATCGGGACAGGGGGTTCCTGAAGCTTTCTTT

j_call: TRBJ2-3
d_call: NA
v_call: TRBV7-2
clone_size: NA
cdr3_aa: CASSLALTGLQYF
cdr3_nt: TGTGCCAGCAGCTTAGCGCTGACGGGACTCCAGTATTTT

j_call: TRBJ2-3
d_call: TRBD2
v_call: TRBV7-2
clone_size: NA
cdr3_aa: CASSFEGRGGLSQYF
cdr3_nt: TGTGCCAGCAGCTTTGAAGGGCGGGGGGGCCTTTCGCAGTATTTT

j_call: TRBJ2-5
d_call: NA
v_call: TRBV5-1
clone_size: NA
cdr3_aa: CASTPGGGQETQYF
cdr3_nt: TGCGCCAGCACCCCTGGGGGCGGACAAGAGACCCAGTACTTC

j_call: TRBJ1-4
d_call: TRBD1
v_call: TRBV2
clone_size: NA
cdr3_aa: CASSGRGPATNEKLFF
cdr3_nt: TGTGCCAGCAGTGGGAGGGGGCCTGCAACTAATGAAAAACTGTTTTTT

j_call: TRBJ2-7
d_call: TRBD2
v_call: TRBV3-1/TRBV3-2
clone_size: once
cdr3_aa: CASSQHLTSGTTYEQYF
cdr3_nt: TGTGCCAGCAGCCAACACCTCACTAGCGGGACGACCTACGAGCAGTACTTC

j_call: TRBJ2-1
d_call: TRBD2
v_call: TRBV10-3
clone_size: NA
cdr3_aa: CAISESPPALAGGYNEQFF
cdr3_nt: TGTGCCATCAGTGAGTCTCCCCCCGCCCTAGCGGGAGGCTACAATGAGCAGTTCTTC

j_call: TRBJ2-3
d_call: NA
v_call: TRBV28
clone_size: NA
cdr3_aa: CASSLGSPDTQYF
cdr3_nt: TGTGCCAGCAGTTTAGGGTCTCCGGATACGCAGTATTTT

j_call: TRBJ2-5
d_call: NA
v_call: TRBV5-6
clone_size: NA
cdr3_aa: CASSWVANQETQYF
cdr3_nt: TGTGCCAGCAGCTGGGTGGCGAACCAAGAGACCCAGTACTTC

j_call: TRBJ2-3
d_call: TRBD2
v_call: TRBV7-2
clone_size: NA
cdr3_aa: CASSFWGREGWGDTQYF
cdr3_nt: TGTGCCAGCAGCTTCTGGGGACGGGAGGGCTGGGGAGATACGCAGTATTTT

j_call: TRBJ1-2
d_call: NA
v_call: TRBV9
clone_size: NA
cdr3_aa: CASSVGSSGINGYTF
cdr3_nt: TGTGCCAGCAGCGTAGGGTCGTCGGGGATAAATGGCTACACCTTC

j_call: TRBJ1-4
d_call: NA
v_call: TRBV30
clone_size: NA
cdr3_aa: CAWSTVSEKLFF
cdr3_nt: TGTGCCTGGAGTACGGTATCCGAAAAACTGTTTTTT

j_call: TRBJ2-1
d_call: NA
v_call: TRBV6-5
clone_size: few
cdr3_aa: CASSYLQGSNEQFF
cdr3_nt: TGTGCCAGCAGTTACCTACAGGGCTCCAATGAGCAGTTCTTC

j_call: TRBJ2-3
d_call: TRBD2
v_call: TRBV18
clone_size: NA
cdr3_aa: CASSSPGLAGDTQYF
cdr3_nt: TGTGCCAGCTCATCACCGGGACTAGCGGGAGATACGCAGTATTTT

j_call: TRBJ2-1
d_call: NA
v_call: TRBV9
clone_size: NA
cdr3_aa: CASSVETGFVYNEQFF
cdr3_nt: TGTGCCAGCAGCGTAGAAACAGGCTTCGTTTACAATGAGCAGTTCTTC

j_call: TRBJ1-6
d_call: TRBD1
v_call: TRBV3-1/TRBV3-2
clone_size: NA
cdr3_aa: CASSKTGDGAPLHF
cdr3_nt: TGTGCCAGCAGCAAGACAGGGGATGGGGCACCCCTCCACTTT

j_call: TRBJ2-5
d_call: NA
v_call: TRBV5-1
clone_size: once
cdr3_aa: CASSSTGLETQYF
cdr3_nt: TGCGCCAGCAGTTCTACGGGGTTGGAGACCCAGTACTTC

j_call: TRBJ1-4
d_call: NA
v_call: TRBV19
clone_size: NA
cdr3_aa: CASSRVRGRATNEKLFF
cdr3_nt: TGTGCCAGTAGTAGGGTGCGGGGGAGAGCAACTAATGAAAAACTGTTTTTT

j_call: TRBJ2-7
d_call: NA
v_call: TRBV9
clone_size: NA
cdr3_aa: CASSVAGQGPYEQYF
cdr3_nt: TGTGCCAGCAGCGTAGCTGGGCAGGGGCCCTACGAGCAGTACTTC

j_call: TRBJ2-7
d_call: TRBD2
v_call: TRBV7-8
clone_size: NA
cdr3_aa: CASSLVFGLAGGTTKEQYF
cdr3_nt: TGTGCCAGCAGCTTAGTTTTCGGCCTAGCGGGGGGCACTACGAAAGAGCAGTACTTC

j_call: TRBJ2-7
d_call: TRBD1
v_call: TRBV19
clone_size: NA
cdr3_aa: CASSKTGGTGTAYEQYF
cdr3_nt: TGTGCCAGTAGTAAAACCGGGGGGACAGGGACGGCCTACGAGCAGTACTTC

j_call: TRBJ2-2
d_call: NA
v_call: TRBV5-6
clone_size: NA
cdr3_aa: CASSFGANYITGELFF
cdr3_nt: TGTGCCAGCAGCTTTGGGGCAAATTATATCACCGGGGAGCTGTTTTTT

j_call: TRBJ2-4
d_call: NA
v_call: TRBV14
clone_size: NA
cdr3_aa: CASSQEGNIQYF
cdr3_nt: TGTGCCAGCAGCCAAGAAGGGAACATTCAGTACTTC